This T cell receptor beta chain was found in a study of shared clonotypes between healthy human individuals. Findings and limits, study-wide: The study's rarefaction showed incomplete sorted-subset sequencing despite large depth. Clonotype sharing among donors, it was expected, would be affected by sequencing depth.

With respect to this clone: Its specificity is unknown.

Genomic DNA of each subset was evenly split across several immunoSEQ plates. Libraries were prepared by immunoSEQ multiplex PCR; TCRdb keeps only in-frame clonotypes and omits some of them. The table lists more than 1.2 million clones, 97% to 99% of them singletons. After removal of 4 bases from V and 6 bases from J, the junction contained 12 bases not matched to a gene. From germline, CDR1 is SGHRS and CDR2 YFSETQ. This CDR3 has 17 amino acids. The TCR originated in a man under 40 in good health. The chain employs TRBV5-1 and TRBJ2-7; 14 nucleotides match TRBD2. The sequencing input was naive CD4+ T cells sorted from blood. Subset in this sample: CD45RA+ positively selected. CDR3: CASSPGLAGVSAFEQYF. CDR3 sequence (DNA): TGCGCCAGCAGCCCGGGACTAGCGGGAGTGAGTGCGTTCGAGCAGTACTTC.